Here is one TCR beta chain with its context. Its recognized antigen is unknown. Base qualities are not recorded, but no much larger clone differs from it by a single base. The data derive from a study of blood T cell repertoires in COVID-19 (TCRdb year 2020). Study-level background: Samples covering the acute and convalescent phases of COVID-19 were provided by collaborators in the United States, Italy and Spain. The material from the prospective study consisted of cDNA or gDNA derived from T cells, B-cell-depleted T cells, or PBMCs. The repertoires were released in a freely available public database meant as a resource for research on the immune response to SARS-CoV-2. Nearly every sample came with metadata listing a de-identified subject ID, COVID-19 status, age in years and sex. Samples were obtained from the ongoing ImmuneRACE study (first 160 participants) and from 1,200 or so subjects provided by 6 global collaborators. Where available, HLA class I and class II types were taken from metadata supplied by the sample provider and were not determined by assay-based typing. Deeply sampled blood TCRbeta repertoires from subjects exposed to, actively infected with, or recovered from COVID-19 were included in the dataset. The investigation overall reported the following: Clinical and demographic metadata were provided uncurated, with the amount varying by source and participant.

One collaborating source in Seattle enrolled patients during active infection and followed them longitudinally through the course of disease. The collaborating institutions used their own protocols to collect whole blood in K2EDTA tubes. For TCRbeta analysis, collaborators shipped samples in one of three forms: frozen whole blood, isolated PBMCs, or DNA extracted from either of those sample types. Taken from the germline V gene (reference sequence), the CDR1 and CDR2 loops are LNHNV and YYDKDF. Spanning cysteine to phenylalanine, the CDR3 consists of 15 amino acids. Only the CDR3 part of the read is kept: 45 bases, read in frame from the first base. Trimming removed 0 bases from V and 3 bases from J, leaving 9 bases between the germline ends. TCRbeta CDR3 regions were amplified from genomic DNA by means of the immunoSEQ Assay, a bias-controlled multiplex PCR. On the authors' methods: The number of nucleated cells in each sample was estimated from the amplification of reference gene primers within the assay. To quantify the absolute abundance of each unique TCRbeta CDR3 rearrangement, sequence reads were collapsed and filtered. For each sample, productive Simpson clonality was calculated as the square root of Simpson's diversity index across productive rearrangements. In TCRdb, the immuneACCESS table is reduced to in-frame sequences with V and J assigned. These tables do not hold every clone; where another copy was compared, an unresolved V gene accounts for under half, and the others remain unexplained. That table furnishes V, J and clone size, whereas the DNA furnished D and trimming. The sample yields almost 250,000 clones; approximately 85% were counted once. The top ten hold roughly 6.2% of the sample.

The V and J genes are TRBV15 and TRBJ1-5, with no reliable assignment of the D segment. This sequence was found in a woman over 75 with COVID-19, enrolled during active disease. Sequenced input: peripheral blood. The nucleotides read TGTGCCACCAGCAGAGATACCAGTCTCAATCAGCCCCAGCATTTT. Translated, it gives CATSRDTSLNQPQHF.